The rows below give T cell receptor beta chains drawn from one sample of a study of cytotoxic CD8 clonotypes in ibrutinib-treated CLL. Profiling relied on immunoSEQ multiplex PCR, and the TCRdb table lists in-frame clones only, not all of them. Seen here are around 97,000 clones, approximately 82% observed once, and the top ten hold about 29%. The sample here was PBMCs, taken after 12 months of ibrutinib treatment. The receptor source for this set is a human donor with chronic lymphocytic leukemia. The CDR3 runs from the conserved cysteine through the conserved F or W. A D gene is named only where the DNA matches it firmly. Clone size is not always given. Where it is, it says once, few, many or a class for expanded clones.

v_gene,abundance,j_gene,d_gene,CDR3nt,CDR3aa
TRBV13,few,TRBJ1-3,TRBD1,TGTGCCAGCAGCAAACAGGGGCTCGGGGGAAACACCATATATTTT,CASSKQGLGGNTIYF
TRBV12-5,NA,TRBJ1-3,NA,TGTGCTAGTGGTTTGGTCACGGGAACCATATATTTT,CASGLVTGTIYF
TRBV7-3,NA,TRBJ1-1,TRBD1,TGTGCCAGCAGTCCCACCAGGACAGGCCCGAACACTGAAGCTTTCTTT,CASSPTRTGPNTEAFF
TRBV5-6,NA,TRBJ2-4,NA,TGTGCCAGCAGCTTTGAAAACATTCAGTACTTC,CASSFENIQYF
TRBV12-5,NA,TRBJ2-1,NA,TGTGCTAGTGGAGACGGGGGCTCCTACAATGAGCAGTTCTTC,CASGDGGSYNEQFF
TRBV6-6,NA,TRBJ1-3,NA,TGTGCCAGCACTCAGCCGGGGGGATCAGGAAACACCATATATTTT,CASTQPGGSGNTIYF
TRBV18,NA,TRBJ2-5,NA,TGTGCCAGCTCACCAGGAGAGACCCAGTACTTC,CASSPGETQYF
TRBV28,NA,TRBJ2-1,NA,TGTGCCAGCAAGGCAGTCTACAATGAGCAGTTCTTC,CASKAVYNEQFF
TRBV7-2,NA,TRBJ1-1,NA,TGTGCCAGCAGCTTACGGAGCAGGGAAACTGAAGCTTTCTTT,CASSLRSRETEAFF
TRBV7-2,NA,TRBJ1-4,NA,TGTGCCAGCAGCTTCCACTGGAATGAAAAACTGTTTTTT,CASSFHWNEKLFF
TRBV13,once,TRBJ2-7,NA,TGTGCCAGCAGCTTTTCCTACGAGCAGTACTTC,CASSFSYEQYF
TRBV7-7,NA,TRBJ1-5,NA,TGTGCTAGCAGCACACGCGGCTGGGTTGCATACCTCGGCAATCAGCCCCAGCATTTT,CASSTRGWVAYLGNQPQHF
TRBV29-1,NA,TRBJ1-2,NA,TGCAGCGTTGAAAGGGAACCCCTATATGGCTACACCTTC,CSVEREPLYGYTF
TRBV25-1,NA,TRBJ2-6,NA,TGTGCCAGCAACGGGGCAGAATGGCCTGGGGCCAACGTCCTGACTTTC,CASNGAEWPGANVLTF
TRBV7-9,NA,TRBJ2-2,NA,TGTGCCCCGAGCTTTGGCGGAGCGGGTACCGGGGAGCTGTTTTTT,CAPSFGGAGTGELFF
TRBV7-2,NA,TRBJ1-6,NA,TGTGCCAGCAGCTTAGTCCCGGAGTCCCTCCACTTT,CASSLVPESLHF
TRBV30,NA,TRBJ1-5,NA,TGTGCCTGGAGTGTACAAGCTCCCGGTCAGCCCCAGCATTTT,CAWSVQAPGQPQHF
TRBV30,NA,TRBJ1-2,NA,TGTGCCTGGAGATTCGGAGGGGATGGCTACACCTTC,CAWRFGGDGYTF
TRBV2,NA,TRBJ1-2,NA,TGTGCCAGCAGGAAGGACGTTGACTATGGCTACACCTTC,CASRKDVDYGYTF
TRBV4-1,NA,TRBJ2-2,NA,TGCGCCAGCAGCCCCAATTTTGGTGTCAGGGCGAACACCGGGGAGCTGTTTTTT,CASSPNFGVRANTGELFF
TRBV5-1,once,TRBJ2-5,TRBD2,TGCGCCAGCAGCATAGCGGGGGAGATCCAAGAGACCCAGTACTTC,CASSIAGEIQETQYF
TRBV28,NA,TRBJ1-3,NA,TGTGCCAGCAGAAGAGATGGAAGAACGTCGAGCGGAAACACCATATATTTT,CASRRDGRTSSGNTIYF
TRBV5-1,NA,TRBJ1-5,NA,TGCGCCAGCAGTCCCGGCGGGCAGAATCAGCCCCAGCATTTT,CASSPGGQNQPQHF
TRBV1,NA,TRBJ1-3,NA,TGCACCAGCAGCCAATTTTACGTGGGGAAGCGGGGTCTGGACACCATATATTTT,CTSSQFYVGKRGLDTIYF
TRBV19,once,TRBJ2-3,NA,TGTGCCAGTAGTCCAAAAGCGCCGTTTCTCAGCACAGATACGCAGTATTTT,CASSPKAPFLSTDTQYF
TRBV28,NA,TRBJ1-5,NA,TGTGCCAGCAGTTCCCCAAGGGGACCCCAGCATTTT,CASSSPRGPQHF
TRBV29-1,NA,TRBJ2-7,TRBD1,TGCAGCGTTGGTTCTATGAGGACAGGGGGCGAGCAGTACTTC,CSVGSMRTGGEQYF
TRBV12-5,NA,TRBJ2-5,NA,TGTGCTAGTGTAGGAGTGAGCGAGACCCAGTACTTC,CASVGVSETQYF
TRBV5-1,NA,TRBJ2-6,TRBD1,TGCGCCAGCAGCTTGACAGGGGGCTACTCTGGGGCCAACGTCCTGACTTTC,CASSLTGGYSGANVLTF
TRBV29-1,NA,TRBJ1-1,NA,TGCAGCGTTGGCAATAACATCAGGAACACTGAAGCTTTCTTT,CSVGNNIRNTEAFF
TRBV12-5,NA,TRBJ2-7,NA,TGTGCTAGTGGCATAGATATAGGGGGGCCCTACGAGCAGTACTTC,CASGIDIGGPYEQYF
TRBV14,NA,TRBJ1-6,NA,TGTGCCAGCAGCCACCCCAACTCGGCACCCCTCCACTTT,CASSHPNSAPLHF
TRBV7-2,NA,TRBJ2-7,TRBD1,TGTGCCAGCAGCTTAGGACAGGGGCGCGAGCAGTACTTC,CASSLGQGREQYF
TRBV7-2,NA,TRBJ2-5,NA,TGTGCCAGCAGCTTAAGGTGGGGTATGGGAGAGACCCAGTACTTC,CASSLRWGMGETQYF
TRBV19,NA,TRBJ2-2,NA,TGTGCCAGTAGTATGAAGTGGATTGTGGGGTACACCGGGGAGCTGTTTTTT,CASSMKWIVGYTGELFF
TRBV21-1,NA,TRBJ2-3,NA,TGTGCCAGCAGCTCTCAAAGGCCAAAATCCAGGGGAGGGGGGACAGATACGCAGTATTTT,CASSSQRPKSRGGGTDTQYF
TRBV7-8,NA,TRBJ2-7,TRBD2,TGTGCCAGCAGCTTAGCCCTGGGGGGGTACGAGCAGTACTTC,CASSLALGGYEQYF
TRBV5-1,NA,TRBJ1-2,NA,TGCGCCAGCAGCTATGGAGTTGGAAACTATGGCTACACCTTC,CASSYGVGNYGYTF
TRBV6-6,NA,TRBJ1-5,NA,TGTGCCAGCCTCGACGGCTATAGCAATCAGCCCCAGCATTTT,CASLDGYSNQPQHF
TRBV7-2,NA,TRBJ1-1,NA,TGTGCCAGCAGCCGTAATGGACAGCGGAGCACTGAAGCTTTCTTT,CASSRNGQRSTEAFF
TRBV19,NA,TRBJ1-5,NA,TGTGCCAGTAGTATAGTATGGCAGAGCAATCAGCCCCAGCATTTT,CASSIVWQSNQPQHF
TRBV6-1,NA,TRBJ2-3,TRBD2,TGTGCCAGCAGACTAGCGAGCACAGATACGCAGTATTTT,CASRLASTDTQYF
TRBV5-1,NA,TRBJ2-1,TRBD1,TGCGCCAGCAGCCGCGGACAGGGCAGCGGGCAGCCTTACAATGAGCAGTTCTTC,CASSRGQGSGQPYNEQFF
TRBV29-1,NA,TRBJ2-3,TRBD1,TGCAGCGTTTACACAGGGGCAGATACGCAGTATTTT,CSVYTGADTQYF
TRBV6-4,few,TRBJ1-2,NA,TGTGCCAGCAGTGACTCTCCAGGGGAGTCGGGTGGCTACACCTTC,CASSDSPGESGGYTF
TRBV6-1,NA,TRBJ1-5,NA,TGTGCCAGCAGGATTTCGCAGTTCAATCAGCCCCAGCATTTT,CASRISQFNQPQHF
TRBV13,NA,TRBJ2-1,NA,TGTGCCAGCAGCGCTCCGGGCCGGGGGCCTGAGCAGTTCTTC,CASSAPGRGPEQFF
TRBV6-1,few,TRBJ2-7,TRBD2,TGTGCCAGCAGTGAAGCTCTAGCGGGGGGGATTGACTACGAGCAGTACTTC,CASSEALAGGIDYEQYF
TRBV6-6,NA,TRBJ2-4,TRBD1,TGTGCCAGCAGAACAACCCGGGACAGCCTCAAAAACATTCAGTACTTC,CASRTTRDSLKNIQYF
TRBV18,once,TRBJ2-3,NA,TGTGCCAGCTCACCACCGGGCACCCCCTGGGCGCAGTATTTT,CASSPPGTPWAQYF
TRBV30,few,TRBJ1-1,TRBD1,TGTGCCTGGAGAAGACAGGGCAAAGAGAACACTGAAGCTTTCTTT,CAWRRQGKENTEAFF
TRBV19,NA,TRBJ2-3,NA,TGTGCCAGTAGTATAGTGGCAGGGAGCACAGATACGCAGTATTTT,CASSIVAGSTDTQYF
TRBV30,NA,TRBJ1-6,NA,TGTGCCTGGTCTTCCACCGGGACCCTTACCACCTATAATTCACCCCTCCACTTT,CAWSSTGTLTTYNSPLHF
TRBV6-6,NA,TRBJ2-3,NA,TGTGCCAGCAGTCTGGCAGGGATCAATACGCAGTATTTT,CASSLAGINTQYF
TRBV6-4,NA,TRBJ1-1,TRBD1,TGTGCCAGCAGTGACTCCAGCAGGGGGACTGAAGCTTTCTTT,CASSDSSRGTEAFF